Listed below are T cell receptor beta chains from one sample, sequenced in a study of post-analysis software for immune sequencing data. Each CDR3 protein is one row after TCRdb ran MiXCR on the PCR reads. The sample gives 750,000 to 950,000 distinct CDR3 sequences, under 70% of which show up once; roughly 4.4% is in the top ten. The sample taken for sequencing was blood. Source of these receptors: a girl aged 5 to 17 with multiple sclerosis. Each CDR3 is given with its conserved first and last residue. Fields, in order: CDR3 DNA, CDR3 protein, J gene, V gene, D gene, clone size. The D gene is left open where the match is weak. Expanded clones get a size class; other rows say once, few or many, or leave the size out.

DNA: TGTGCCATCAGTGAGGGACAGGGGCTCTACGAGCAGTACTTC; CDR3: CAISEGQGLYEQYF; J: TRBJ2-7; V: TRBV10-3; D: TRBD1; size: .
DNA: TGTGCCAGCAGCGGAACGGGACAGCTGAACACTGAAGCTTTCTTT; CDR3: CASSGTGQLNTEAFF; J: TRBJ1-1; V: TRBV4-2; D: TRBD1; size: .
DNA: TGTGCCAGCAGTCAACGAAAATCCTACGAGCAGTACTTC; CDR3: CASSQRKSYEQYF; J: TRBJ2-7; V: TRBV3-1; D: .; size: few
DNA: TGTGCCAGCAGCCATCCGGATGGCTACACCTTC; CDR3: CASSHPDGYTF; J: TRBJ1-2; V: TRBV5-4; D: .; size: few
DNA: TGCAGTGCTAACCCACTAGCGGGAGGACACTACAATGAGCAGTTCTTC; CDR3: CSANPLAGGHYNEQFF; J: TRBJ2-1; V: TRBV20-1; D: TRBD2; size: .
DNA: TGCGCCAGCAGCCAAGGGGAAGCCTGGGACTACACCTTC; CDR3: CASSQGEAWDYTF; J: TRBJ1-2; V: TRBV4-1; D: .; size: .
DNA: TGCAGTGCTACCCTAGCGGGCTTCCACCAAGATACGCAGTATTTT; CDR3: CSATLAGFHQDTQYF; J: TRBJ2-3; V: TRBV20-1; D: TRBD2; size: few
DNA: TGTGCCAGCAGCTTAGCAGCGGGGGGTTGGAATGAGCAGTTCTTC; CDR3: CASSLAAGGWNEQFF; J: TRBJ2-1; V: TRBV7-2; D: TRBD2; size: .
DNA: TGTGCCATCAGTGGGACTAGCGGGAGGGCCGGGGACAATGAGCAGTTCTTC; CDR3: CAISGTSGRAGDNEQFF; J: TRBJ2-1; V: TRBV10-3; D: TRBD2; size: .
DNA: TGTGCCAGCAGGGACAAGCAAGAGACCCAGTACTTC; CDR3: CASRDKQETQYF; J: TRBJ2-5; V: TRBV3-1; D: .; size: .
DNA: TGCGCCAGCAGCTTGTCCGTGGGGGCGGCCAATGAGCAGTTCTTC; CDR3: CASSLSVGAANEQFF; J: TRBJ2-1; V: TRBV5-1; D: .; size: once
DNA: TGTGCCAGCAGCACAGGAACGGCCGTACAAGAGACCCAGTACTTC; CDR3: CASSTGTAVQETQYF; J: TRBJ2-5; V: TRBV12-3/TRBV12-4; D: .; size: few
DNA: TGTGCCACCAGCAACGAGGGGGCGAAGACCCAGTACTTC; CDR3: CATSNEGAKTQYF; J: TRBJ2-5; V: TRBV15; D: TRBD1; size: .
DNA: TGTGCCAGCAGTGACCACAGGCAGTACTTC; CDR3: CASSDHRQYF; J: TRBJ2-4; V: TRBV2; D: .; size: .
DNA: TGCAGCGTCAACCGAGGCACTGAAGCTTTCTTT; CDR3: CSVNRGTEAFF; J: TRBJ1-1; V: TRBV29-1; D: .; size: .
DNA: TGTGCTAGTGGTACCCTTTGGGGGCGGGGGAGCTCCTACAATGAGCAGTTCTTC; CDR3: CASGTLWGRGSSYNEQFF; J: TRBJ2-1; V: TRBV12-5; D: .; size: .
DNA: TGTGCCAGCAGCTTATCGGGTAGGAGCTCCTACAATGAGCAGTTCTTC; CDR3: CASSLSGRSSYNEQFF; J: TRBJ2-1; V: TRBV7-9; D: .; size: few
DNA: TGCGCCAGCAGCTTGGTCTGGGCGATGAACACCGGGGAGCTGTTTTTT; CDR3: CASSLVWAMNTGELFF; J: TRBJ2-2; V: TRBV5-1; D: .; size: few
DNA: TGTGCCAGCAGCGTAGAGGGACAGAGCTCCTACAATGAGCAGTTCTTC; CDR3: CASSVEGQSSYNEQFF; J: TRBJ2-1; V: TRBV9; D: TRBD1; size: .
DNA: TGCAGTGTCTGGGGAACCCGGGGATCCTACGAGCAGTACTTC; CDR3: CSVWGTRGSYEQYF; J: TRBJ2-7; V: TRBV20-1; D: .; size: once
DNA: TGTGCCAGCAGCCATCTAGAGGGCAGCTCCTACGAGCAGTACTTC; CDR3: CASSHLEGSSYEQYF; J: TRBJ2-7; V: TRBV3-1; D: .; size: once
DNA: TGTGCCAGCAGCTTGGCCGGACTAGTTATAGGGGAGCTGTTTTTT; CDR3: CASSLAGLVIGELFF; J: TRBJ2-2; V: TRBV5-6; D: TRBD2; size: few
DNA: TGTGCCAGCAGTTACGGTCGGCGGTATAGCAATCAGCCCCAGCATTTT; CDR3: CASSYGRRYSNQPQHF; J: TRBJ1-5; V: TRBV6-6; D: .; size: .
DNA: TGTGCCAGCAGCCTCCCGACTAGCGGGAGCTGGGGAGCCAAAAACATTCAGTACTTC; CDR3: CASSLPTSGSWGAKNIQYF; J: TRBJ2-4; V: TRBV11-1; D: TRBD2; size: few
DNA: TGTGCCAGCAGTTACGAGGGGTCGGGGCTCTACGAGCAGTACTTC; CDR3: CASSYEGSGLYEQYF; J: TRBJ2-7; V: TRBV6-5; D: .; size: .
DNA: TGTGCCAGCAGGGACAGGGGTCGCTCGGGCGGAGAGGGCGGCTACACCTTC; CDR3: CASRDRGRSGGEGGYTF; J: TRBJ1-2; V: TRBV28; D: TRBD1; size: few
DNA: TGTGCCATCAGTGACTCCCTCGACAGTGGTTACGAGCAGTACTTC; CDR3: CAISDSLDSGYEQYF; J: TRBJ2-7; V: TRBV10-3; D: .; size: few
DNA: TGCGCCAGCAGCCAAGATCCAAGCGGGTCGATCTACGAGCAGTACTTC; CDR3: CASSQDPSGSIYEQYF; J: TRBJ2-7; V: TRBV4-1; D: .; size: few
DNA: TGTGCCAGCAGTGCGACGCGCGAGCAGTTCTTC; CDR3: CASSATREQFF; J: TRBJ2-1; V: TRBV2; D: .; size: .
DNA: TGCGCCAGCAGCTACCTCCGCTCTCAGGGGGTATACAATGAGCAGTTCTTC; CDR3: CASSYLRSQGVYNEQFF; J: TRBJ2-1; V: TRBV5-1; D: TRBD1; size: .
DNA: TGCGCCAGCAGCTCACAGGGAAATAATTCACCCCTCCACTTT; CDR3: CASSSQGNNSPLHF; J: TRBJ1-6; V: TRBV5-1; D: .; size: .
DNA: TGCAGTTATATCAGGGGCGAGACCCAGTACTTC; CDR3: CSYIRGETQYF; J: TRBJ2-5; V: TRBV20-1; D: .; size: few
DNA: TGTGCCAGCAGTGACAGGTTCCCAGAGACCCAGTACTTC; CDR3: CASSDRFPETQYF; J: TRBJ2-5; V: TRBV2; D: .; size: .
DNA: TGTGCCAGCAGCTTTCTGGTAGGCTCCTACGAGCAGTACTTC; CDR3: CASSFLVGSYEQYF; J: TRBJ2-7; V: TRBV7-9; D: .; size: .
DNA: TGTGCCAGCTCACCACCCCTTACAGGGGGCCGGTACGAGCAGTACTTC; CDR3: CASSPPLTGGRYEQYF; J: TRBJ2-7; V: TRBV18; D: TRBD1; size: .
DNA: TGTGCCAGCAGTTTGCAGGGTACGAATTCACCCCTCCACTTT; CDR3: CASSLQGTNSPLHF; J: TRBJ1-6; V: TRBV12-3/TRBV12-4; D: .; size: .
DNA: TGCGCCAGCAGCTTGTTTTTGAGTTCGGGGGCGAACTACGAGCAGTACTTC; CDR3: CASSLFLSSGANYEQYF; J: TRBJ2-7; V: TRBV5-1; D: .; size: few
DNA: TGCGCCAGCAGGTTGACTAGCGGGAGTTACGAGCAGTACTTC; CDR3: CASRLTSGSYEQYF; J: TRBJ2-7; V: TRBV5-1; D: TRBD2; size: few
DNA: TGCGCCAGCAGCTCCTTGACTAGTGGGAAGTACAATGAGCAGTACTTC; CDR3: CASSSLTSGKYNEQYF; J: TRBJ2-7; V: TRBV5-1; D: .; size: .
DNA: TGCAGCGTCTACTTAAGAAGACAGGGGGCTTCCAACACTGAAGCTTTCTTT; CDR3: CSVYLRRQGASNTEAFF; J: TRBJ1-1; V: TRBV29-1; D: TRBD1; size: .
DNA: TGTGCCTGGAGTGAAACAGCAGATACGCAGTATTTT; CDR3: CAWSETADTQYF; J: TRBJ2-3; V: TRBV30; D: .; size: .
DNA: TGTGCCAGCAGCTTAGTTAAGGGCCCTCCCAGCTCCTACGAGCAGTACTTC; CDR3: CASSLVKGPPSSYEQYF; J: TRBJ2-7; V: TRBV11-2; D: .; size: few
DNA: TGTGCCAGCATCATGTCGGGGGCCACAGATACGCAGTATTTT; CDR3: CASIMSGATDTQYF; J: TRBJ2-3; V: TRBV5-5; D: .; size: few
DNA: TGTGCCAGCAGTGAAGCGCTGGCGACTCTCAACGAGCAGTACTTC; CDR3: CASSEALATLNEQYF; J: TRBJ2-7; V: TRBV2; D: .; size: .
DNA: TGTGCCATCAGTGAGAGTGAGTTGTACGAGCAGTACTTC; CDR3: CAISESELYEQYF; J: TRBJ2-7; V: TRBV10-3; D: .; size: .
DNA: TGCGCCAGCACCCTCGGAGGGATGGTGAACCACGAGCAGTACTTC; CDR3: CASTLGGMVNHEQYF; J: TRBJ2-7; V: TRBV5-1; D: .; size: .